This TCR beta chain was profiled in a study of blood T cell repertoires in COVID-19. Background on the study: The analysed material was cDNA or gDNA that came from T cells, B-cell-depleted T cells, or PBMCs.

Per the original methods: The authors estimated nucleated cell counts from reference gene primer amplification. Profiling relied on immunoSEQ multiplex PCR, and the TCRdb table lists in-frame clones only, not all of them. V and J calls and clone size are given by that table; D and trimming were obtained from the DNA. The repertoire holds 350,000 to 400,000 clones, with over 75% as singletons. V was clipped by 4 bases and J by 5 bases; unmatched bases: 6. Germline V gives CDR1 SGHRS, CDR2 YFSETQ. The CDR3 loop spans 15 amino acids. The study drew participants aged about 18 to 95 years from 20 to 30 US areas. Participants had their cohort set by participant-reported clinical history.

Material for sequencing was PBMCs or T cells enriched from blood (not recorded which). This clonotype originated in a man in his forties or fifties in a cohort exposed to, infected with or recovered from COVID-19 (not recorded which). The J gene is TRBJ2-2, the V gene TRBV5-1, with 9 bases identical to TRBD1. CDR3 bases: TGCGCCAGCAGCCCGGGACAGGGAAGGACCGGGGAGCTGTTTTTT. Translated: CASSPGQGRTGELFF.